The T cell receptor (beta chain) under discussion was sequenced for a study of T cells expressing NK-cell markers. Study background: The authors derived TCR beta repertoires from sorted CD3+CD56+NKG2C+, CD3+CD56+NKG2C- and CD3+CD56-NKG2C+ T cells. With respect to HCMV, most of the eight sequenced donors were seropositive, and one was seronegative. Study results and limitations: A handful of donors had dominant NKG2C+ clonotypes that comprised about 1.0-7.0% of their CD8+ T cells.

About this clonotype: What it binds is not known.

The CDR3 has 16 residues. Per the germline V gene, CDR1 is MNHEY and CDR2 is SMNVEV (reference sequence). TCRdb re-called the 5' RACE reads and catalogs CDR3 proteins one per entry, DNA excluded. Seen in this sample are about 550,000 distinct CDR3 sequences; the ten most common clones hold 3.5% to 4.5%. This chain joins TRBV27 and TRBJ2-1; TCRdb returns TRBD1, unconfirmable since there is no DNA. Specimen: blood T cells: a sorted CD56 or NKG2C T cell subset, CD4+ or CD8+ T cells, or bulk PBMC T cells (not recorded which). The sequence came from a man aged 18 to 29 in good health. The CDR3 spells CASQQGWTGAMNEQFF.